This T cell receptor beta chain was recovered during a study of T-cell reconstitution after alpha-beta-depleted transplantation in children. General study findings and limits: It was newly produced T cells that mostly accounted for T-cell counts and diversity one year after transplant. In patients about two months after transplant, alpha-beta T cells reportedly arose from several hundred expanded graft clones. After transplant, high TCRbeta diversity at day 60 in some patients arose from surviving recipient T cells and thymic progenitors.

This clonotype was seen at least ten times. No antigen is known for it. Unique molecular identifiers were incorporated during preparation of the TCRbeta library. MiXCR, run by TCRdb on the PCR reads, gives a single entry per CDR3 protein. Found here are almost 500,000 distinct CDR3 sequences, 10% of them singletons; the top ten hold 2%. V gave up 0 bases and J gave up 4 bases, with 10 bases separating them. Germline V CDR1 and CDR2: SGDLS, YYNGEE. This CDR3 has 15 amino acids. The material sequenced was PBMCs, taken before TCRalphabeta/CD19-depleted stem cell transplant. The V and J genes are TRBV9 and TRBJ2-2; D perhaps matches TRBD2 (5 bases). This TCR was sampled from a child aged 2 to 10 with inherited bone marrow failure, due to receive a stem cell transplant. The CDR3 protein is CASSVGRELTGELFF. CDR3 sequence (DNA): TGTGCCAGCAGCGTAGGACGGGAACTCACCGGGGAGCTGTTTTTT.